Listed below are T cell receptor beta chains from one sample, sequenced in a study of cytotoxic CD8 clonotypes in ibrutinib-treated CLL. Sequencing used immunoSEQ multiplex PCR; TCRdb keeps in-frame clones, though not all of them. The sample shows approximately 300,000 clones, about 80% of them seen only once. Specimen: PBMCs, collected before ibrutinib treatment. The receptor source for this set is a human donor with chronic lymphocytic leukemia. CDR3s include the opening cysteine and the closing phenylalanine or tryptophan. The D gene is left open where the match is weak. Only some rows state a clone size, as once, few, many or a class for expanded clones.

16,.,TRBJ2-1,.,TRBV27,TGTGCCAGCAGACCCCCGGGAAGCCGCTCCTACAATGAGCAGTTCTTC,CASRPPGSRSYNEQFF
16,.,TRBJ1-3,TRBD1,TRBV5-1,TGCGCCAGCAGCTTATCAGGGGGAAATTCTGGAAACACCATATATTTT,CASSLSGGNSGNTIYF
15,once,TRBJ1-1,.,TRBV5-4,TGTGCCAGCAGCTTGGCCAAACAGGCATACACTGAAGCTTTCTTT,CASSLAKQAYTEAFF
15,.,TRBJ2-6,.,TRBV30,TGTGCCTGGAGTCGGGACTTCTCTGGGGCCAACGTCCTGACTTTC,CAWSRDFSGANVLTF
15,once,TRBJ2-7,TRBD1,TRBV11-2,TGTGCCAGCAGCTTATTCCAGGGGGTATCCTACGAGCAGTACTTC,CASSLFQGVSYEQYF
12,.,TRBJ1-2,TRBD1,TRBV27,TGTGCCAGCAGGGGGACAGGGTATGGCTACACCTTC,CASRGTGYGYTF
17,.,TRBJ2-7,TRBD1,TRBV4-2,TGTGCCAGCAGCCAAGCTAGCGGACAGGGGGTCTCCTACGAGCAGTACTTC,CASSQASGQGVSYEQYF
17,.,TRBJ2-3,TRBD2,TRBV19,TGTGCCAGTAGTATGGCAACCGGGACTAGCGGTACAGATACGCAGTATTTT,CASSMATGTSGTDTQYF
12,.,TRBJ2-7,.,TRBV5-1,TGCGCCAGCAGCTTCTCCTTCAACGAGCAGTACTTC,CASSFSFNEQYF
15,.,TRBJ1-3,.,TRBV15,TGTGCCACCACCCCGGGCAGGGTAGCTGGAAACACCATATATTTT,CATTPGRVAGNTIYF
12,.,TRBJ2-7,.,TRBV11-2,TGTGCCAGCACTTCCCCGGGGTACGAGCAGTACTTC,CASTSPGYEQYF
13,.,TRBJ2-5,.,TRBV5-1,TGCGCCAGCAGCCTCAGGGGTATGGAGACCCAGTACTTC,CASSLRGMETQYF
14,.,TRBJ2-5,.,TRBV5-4,TGTGCCAGCAGCTTGCCGGGGTACCAAGAGACCCAGTACTTC,CASSLPGYQETQYF
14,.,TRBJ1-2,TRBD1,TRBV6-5,TGTGCCAGCAGCCTGGGACAGGGGGTCTATGGCTACACCTTC,CASSLGQGVYGYTF
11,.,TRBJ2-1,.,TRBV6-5,TGTGCCAGCATGGGATACAATGAGCAGTTCTTC,CASMGYNEQFF
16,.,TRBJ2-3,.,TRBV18,TGTGCCAGCTCACCACCGAACGGGTTGGGGCACGATACGCAGTATTTT,CASSPPNGLGHDTQYF
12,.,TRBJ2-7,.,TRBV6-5,TGTGCCAGCACTACTTGGGACGGCGAGCAGTACTTC,CASTTWDGEQYF
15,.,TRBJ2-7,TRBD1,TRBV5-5,TGTGCCAGCAGCTTAAGCCGGGACAGGGCCCACGAGCAGTACTTC,CASSLSRDRAHEQYF
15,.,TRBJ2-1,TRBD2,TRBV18,TGTGCCAGCTCACCTGGGCTAGCGGGATTTATTGAGCAGTTCTTC,CASSPGLAGFIEQFF
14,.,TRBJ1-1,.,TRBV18,TGTGCCAGCTCATCGGTCCGGTGGAGCTTTGAAGCTTTCTTT,CASSSVRWSFEAFF
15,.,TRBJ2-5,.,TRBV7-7,TGTGCTAGCAGCTTAGCGGCGGGGCGGCAAGAGACCCAGTACTTC,CASSLAAGRQETQYF
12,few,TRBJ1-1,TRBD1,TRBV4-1,TGCGCCAGCAGCCCTGGGGACAGAGGAGCTTTCTTT,CASSPGDRGAFF
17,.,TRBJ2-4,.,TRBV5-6,TGTGCCAGCAGCTTAGGACGGACACTATATGGCAAAAACATTCAGTACTTC,CASSLGRTLYGKNIQYF
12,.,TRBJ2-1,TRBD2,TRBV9,TGTGCCAGCTCGGGGAGGGCCAATGAGCAGTTCTTC,CASSGRANEQFF
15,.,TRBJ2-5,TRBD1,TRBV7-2,TGTGCCAGCGGGGCGGACAGGGGACCCCAAGAGACCCAGTACTTC,CASGADRGPQETQYF
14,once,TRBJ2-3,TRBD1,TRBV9,TGTGCCAGCAGCGTCGACAGGGTTTCGGATACGCAGTATTTT,CASSVDRVSDTQYF
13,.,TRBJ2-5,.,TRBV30,TGTGCCTGGAGTGTTTACAGGGCGGAGACCCAGTACTTC,CAWSVYRAETQYF
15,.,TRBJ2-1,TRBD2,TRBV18,TGTGCCAGCTCACCCCGGACTAGCGCCTACAATGAGCAGTTCTTC,CASSPRTSAYNEQFF
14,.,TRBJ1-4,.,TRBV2,TGTGCCAGCAGTGTCCGAGGACTTAATGAAAAACTGTTTTTT,CASSVRGLNEKLFF
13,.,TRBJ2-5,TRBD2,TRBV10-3,TGTGCCTCCCGGACTAGCGGGAGAGAGACCCAGTACTTC,CASRTSGRETQYF
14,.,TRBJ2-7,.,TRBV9,TGTGCCAGCAGCGTAGAGGGCAGCTCCTACGAGCAGTACTTC,CASSVEGSSYEQYF
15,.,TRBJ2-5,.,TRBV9,TGTGCCAGCAGCGTAATGGGTAGCGCAAAAGAGACCCAGTACTTC,CASSVMGSAKETQYF
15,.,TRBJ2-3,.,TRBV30,TGTGCCTGGAAAAACATCAGGGCCCACACAGATACGCAGTATTTT,CAWKNIRAHTDTQYF
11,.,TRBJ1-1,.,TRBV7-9,TGTGCCGGTCAGAGGGGCACTGAAGCTTTCTTT,CAGQRGTEAFF
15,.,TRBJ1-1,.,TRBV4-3,TGCGCCAGCAGCCGGATCAGGACAGACAACACTGAAGCTTTCTTT,CASSRIRTDNTEAFF
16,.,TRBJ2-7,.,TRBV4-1,TGCGCCAGCAGCCAGGAAATGAGGGCCTTCTCCTACGAGCAGTACTTC,CASSQEMRAFSYEQYF
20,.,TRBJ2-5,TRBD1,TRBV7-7,TGTGCCAGCAGCCGAAGCGCGAGGGGCTTCGACAGGGGTGATCGAGAGACCCAGTACTTC,CASSRSARGFDRGDRETQYF
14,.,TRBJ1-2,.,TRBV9,TGTGCCAGCAGCGTAGTCCCGGGGGCCTATGGCTACACCTTC,CASSVVPGAYGYTF
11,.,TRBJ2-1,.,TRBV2,TGTGCCAGCAGTAACCCGGGGGCACAGTTCTTC,CASSNPGAQFF
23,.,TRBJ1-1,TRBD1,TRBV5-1,TGCGCCAGCAGCCCAAGGCAACCGATACCAGGGGGCCCGAGCCATGCTTTGAACACTGAAGCTTTCTTT,CASSPRQPIPGGPSHALNTEAFF
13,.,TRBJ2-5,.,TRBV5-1,TGCGCCAGCTCAATGGGACCCCAAGAGACCCAGTACTTC,CASSMGPQETQYF